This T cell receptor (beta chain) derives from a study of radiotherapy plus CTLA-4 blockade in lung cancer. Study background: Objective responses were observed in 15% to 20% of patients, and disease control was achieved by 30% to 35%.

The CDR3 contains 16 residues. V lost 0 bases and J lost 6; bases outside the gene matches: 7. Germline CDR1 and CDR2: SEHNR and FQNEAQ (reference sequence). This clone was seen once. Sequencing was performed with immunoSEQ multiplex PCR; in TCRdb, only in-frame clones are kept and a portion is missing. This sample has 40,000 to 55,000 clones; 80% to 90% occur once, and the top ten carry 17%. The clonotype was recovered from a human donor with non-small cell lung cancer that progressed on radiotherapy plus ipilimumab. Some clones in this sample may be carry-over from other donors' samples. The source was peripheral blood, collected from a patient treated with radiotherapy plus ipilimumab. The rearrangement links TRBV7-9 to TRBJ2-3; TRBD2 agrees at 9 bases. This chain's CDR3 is CASSLAVSGGSDTQYF. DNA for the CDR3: TGTGCCAGCAGCTTAGCTGTTAGCGGGGGCTCCGATACGCAGTATTTT.